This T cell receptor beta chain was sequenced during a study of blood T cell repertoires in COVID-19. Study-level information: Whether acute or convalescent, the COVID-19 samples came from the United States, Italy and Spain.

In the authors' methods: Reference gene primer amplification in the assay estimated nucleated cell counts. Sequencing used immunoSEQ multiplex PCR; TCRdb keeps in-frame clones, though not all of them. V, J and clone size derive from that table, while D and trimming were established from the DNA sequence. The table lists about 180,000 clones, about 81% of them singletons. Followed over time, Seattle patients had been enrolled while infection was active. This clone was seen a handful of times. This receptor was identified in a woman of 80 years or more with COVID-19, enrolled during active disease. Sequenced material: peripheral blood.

The CDR3 nucleotides read TGTGCCAGCAGTTCACAGTACAGGGATGGGACCTACGAGCAGTACTTC. Translated: CASSSQYRDGTYEQYF. This chain uses TRBV27 with TRBJ2-7; possibly TRBD1 for D (6 bases). Trimming removed 4 bases at V and 2 bases at J, with 18 bases between. CDR3 size: 16 residues. The V gene's germline CDR1 is MNHEY and CDR2 SMNVEV (reference sequence).